This T cell receptor (beta chain) is drawn from a study of cytomegalovirus exposure and HLA in healthy donors. Whole-study results and caveats: Later work showed greater clonal expansion in HLA-associated TCR beta chains than in equally common others. Later analysis identified a missense DCLRE1C variant that was linked to TCR beta V- and J-gene trimming. With DRB1 most and HLA-C fewest, TCR association rates differed between HLA loci in a later analysis. What a later analysis reportedly showed was that an Asian-associated ancestry cluster had fewer N-insertions than the approximately 700-donor mean.

This CDR3 is 14 amino acids long. V lost 5 bases and J lost 2; bases outside the gene matches: 4. From germline, CDR1 is LNHDA and CDR2 SQIVND (reference sequence). The PCR contained 60 Vbeta and 13 Jbeta primers. Data came from immunoSEQ multiplex PCR; TCRdb stores just in-frame clones and leaves some out. Among 210,000 or so clones listed, 70% to 80% were seen once. As regards this clone: Its antigen is as yet unknown.

The sequencing sample was made of PBMCs. The sequence derives from a woman aged 25 to 39 in good health and CMV-seropositive. The chain uses TRBV19 and TRBJ2-7; 9 nucleotides agree with TRBD1. CDR3 loop: CASSLGTGTYEQYF. The CDR3 DNA reads TGTGCCAGTAGTCTCGGGACAGGGACCTACGAGCAGTACTTC.